Reported below is one T cell receptor (beta chain). Its specific antigen is unknown. Qualities for individual bases were not recorded, and no much larger clone is one base off. The immunoSEQ Assay, a bias-controlled multiplex PCR, was used to amplify TCRbeta CDR3 regions from genomic DNA. From the authors' description of their analysis: Within the assay, amplification of reference gene primers was used to estimate how many nucleated cells each sample contained. Sequence reads were collapsed and filtered to measure the absolute abundance of every unique TCRbeta CDR3 rearrangement. Productive Simpson clonality was computed per sample as the square root of Simpson's diversity index over productive rearrangements. TCRdb limited this immuneACCESS table to in-frame rearrangements with V and J called. A share of clones is missing; checked studies link under half to unresolved V genes, and the rest is unexplained. V and J calls plus clone size are reproduced from that table; the DNA served to infer D and trimming. The sample contains more than 50,000 clones, about three quarters of them found a single time. The ten largest clonotypes hold 50% of the sample.

The collaborating institutions used their own protocols to collect whole blood in K2EDTA tubes. For TCRbeta analysis, collaborators shipped samples as frozen whole blood, isolated PBMCs, or DNA extracted from either of those sample types. These data belong to a study of blood T cell repertoires in COVID-19 (TCRdb year 2020). Broadly, across the study: Collaborator samples came from the United States, Italy and Spain and covered acute and convalescent phases of COVID-19. The material from the prospective study consisted of cDNA or gDNA derived from T cells, B-cell-depleted T cells, or PBMCs. The samples were drawn from two sources: the first 160 participants of the ongoing ImmuneRACE study, and fewer than 1,500 subjects contributed by 6 global collaborators. Subjects who had been exposed to COVID-19, were actively infected with it, or had recovered from it provided the deeply sampled blood TCRbeta repertoires that made up the dataset. A freely available public database, intended as a resource for researchers studying the immune response to SARS-CoV-2, is where the repertoires were released. HLA class I and class II types, where available, came from metadata supplied by the sample provider rather than from assay-based typing. The sample metadata nearly always contained a de-identified subject ID, COVID-19 status, age in years and sex. Paper-wide results and their limitations: How much clinical and demographic metadata was included differed by source and by participant, and the metadata was provided uncurated.

The specimen sequenced was peripheral blood. The receptor comes from a woman of 80 years or more with acute or convalescent COVID-19.

The DNA is as follows: TGTGCCAGTAGTCCCTTAGACAGGACCAACTATGGCTACACCTTC. Translation gives CASSPLDRTNYGYTF. In this chain, TRBV19 is recombined with TRBJ1-2, with a weak D call of TRBD1 (6 bases match). Including cysteine and phenylalanine, the CDR3 has 15 amino acids. The only DNA kept is the CDR3, 45 bases in frame from the first base. V is shortened by 5 bases, J by 2 bases, and the region joining them spans 15 bases. Looking up the germline V gene (reference sequence) yields CDR1 LNHDA and CDR2 SQIVND.